Included here is one TCR beta chain sequence, with context. Amplification used 60 Vbeta primers and 13 Jbeta primers. Some clones are missing from TCRdb's copy, which holds only in-frame ones; the method was immunoSEQ multiplex PCR. The data contain about 130,000 clones, 76% of them seen just once; the ten biggest clones take up around 3.1%. This specimen comes from a study of cytomegalovirus exposure and HLA in healthy donors. This CDR3 has 13 residues. Germline-derived CDR1 and CDR2 are SGHNT and YYREEE (reference sequence). V lost 4 bases, J lost 3 bases, and 4 bases stayed unmatched. The J gene is TRBJ2-7, the V gene TRBV5-4, with 7 positions matching TRBD1. This receptor was identified in a man aged 35 to 55 in good health and CMV-seronegative. The specimen sequenced was PBMCs. The DNA for the CDR3 is TGTGCCAGCAGCACCGGGACAGTCTACGAGCAGTACTTC. Its protein is CASSTGTVYEQYF.